The rows below give T cell receptor beta chains drawn from one sample of a study of CDR3 diversity in severe acne. Each CDR3 protein is one row after TCRdb ran MiXCR on the PCR reads. The table records roughly 100,000 distinct CDR3 sequences, roughly half of them present only once. Sequencing used blood. The source is a male donor with acne. Each CDR3 is given with its conserved first and last residue. Fields, in order: V gene, D gene, J gene, clone size, CDR3 DNA, CDR3 protein. D genes are given only for firm matches. The size of a clone is reported for some rows only, either as once, few or many, or as a class for expanded clones.

>TRBV25-1|TRBD2|TRBJ2-1|many
TGTGCCAGCATCCCCCCCGGGAGGAGCTACAATGAGCAGTTCTTC
CASIPPGRSYNEQFF
>TRBV6-6|.|TRBJ2-7|once
TGTGCCAGCAGTGGCGGTCGAGCCTCCTACGAGCAGTACTTC
CASSGGRASYEQYF
>TRBV29-1|.|TRBJ1-1|many
TGCAGCGTTGCCATCCAGCAGGGCACTGAAGCTTTCTTT
CSVAIQQGTEAFF
>TRBV20-1|TRBD1|TRBJ1-1|.
TGCAGTGCTAGAGAGGGACAGGGATGGAACACTGAAGCTTTCTTT
CSAREGQGWNTEAFF
>TRBV28|TRBD2|TRBJ2-1|.
TGTGCGCAGCCCAGTCGGCTAGCGGGATTCAATGAGCAGTTCTTC
CAQPSRLAGFNEQFF
>TRBV4-2|.|TRBJ1-1|.
TGTGCCAGCAGCCAAGAGTTGCAGGGCGTCACTGAAGCTTTCTTT
CASSQELQGVTEAFF
>TRBV9|.|TRBJ2-1|many
TGTGCCAGCAGCGTAGCCCCCGACCCCTACAATGAGCAGTTCTTC
CASSVAPDPYNEQFF
>TRBV7-9|.|TRBJ2-7|.
TGTGCCAGCAGCCAAGAAGAGGGTAGCGAGCAGTACTTC
CASSQEEGSEQYF
>TRBV29-1|.|TRBJ1-4|few
TGCAGCGCCCTCCAGAAGGATGAAAAACTGTTTTTT
CSALQKDEKLFF
>TRBV20-1|TRBD1|TRBJ1-5|.
TGCAGTGCTGACTTGACAGGGGGCTCGAGCCAGCCCCAGCATTTT
CSADLTGGSSQPQHF
>TRBV4-1|.|TRBJ1-2|many
TGCGCCAGCAGCCAAGGGGGGGCAAACTATGGCTACACCTTC
CASSQGGANYGYTF
>TRBV7-2|TRBD1|TRBJ1-5|many
TGTGCCAGCAGCTTAGGACAGGGTCAGCCCCAGCATTTT
CASSLGQGQPQHF
>TRBV12-3/TRBV12-4|.|TRBJ2-2|many
TGTGCCAGCAGTTTAGGAGGGAGTCAGGGGGAGCTGTTTTTT
CASSLGGSQGELFF
>TRBV2|.|TRBJ1-2|.
TGTGCCAGCAGTGAAGTGGCGGGGATATATGGCTGTACCTTC
CASSEVAGIYGCTF
>TRBV7-2|TRBD1|TRBJ1-4|.
TGTGCCAGCAGCTTAGTTGGGACAGGGAATGAAAAACTGTTTTTT
CASSLVGTGNEKLFF
>TRBV11-2|TRBD2|TRBJ2-3|few
TGTGCCAGCAGCCTCGTAGCGGGAGAGTACACAGATACGCAGTATTTT
CASSLVAGEYTDTQYF
>TRBV30|TRBD2|TRBJ2-1|many
TGTGCCTGGAGTGTAGTTGGCGGGACTAGCGGGAGGTTAGAGTTCTTC
CAWSVVGGTSGRLEFF
>TRBV6-5|.|TRBJ1-5|.
TGTGCCAGCAAGACAGGCAATCAGCCCCGGCATTTT
CASKTGNQPRHF
>TRBV11-1|.|TRBJ1-2|few
TGTGCCAGCAGCTTAGCTCCGGGCTACACCTTC
CASSLAPGYTF
>TRBV29-1|.|TRBJ1-1|few
TGCAGCGTAGATACCGGGACGGCGTACACTGAAGCTTTCTTT
CSVDTGTAYTEAFF
>TRBV5-8|.|TRBJ2-7|many
TGTGCCAGCAGCTTGGCTCCGACGGCCGACGAGCAGTACTTC
CASSLAPTADEQYF
>TRBV28|TRBD1|TRBJ2-7|.
TGTGCCAGCAACGGGGTAGGGACAGGACTTTACGAGCAGTACTTC
CASNGVGTGLYEQYF
>TRBV6-5|.|TRBJ2-1|many
TGTGCCAGCAGTTACTCGAGGGACCACAATGAGCAGTTCTTC
CASSYSRDHNEQFF
>TRBV3-1|.|TRBJ2-3|.
TGTGCCAGCAGCCAAGTCTTTGCCCGTGCTAGCACAGATACGCAGTATTTT
CASSQVFARASTDTQYF
>TRBV14|.|TRBJ1-4|many
TGTGCCAGCAGCCGGGGCGAAGCAACTAATGAAAAACTGTTTTTT
CASSRGEATNEKLFF
>TRBV7-2|.|TRBJ2-3|many
TGTGCCAGCAGCTTATCGTCACTTCCCGATCTTACTAGCACAGATACGCAGTATTTT
CASSLSSLPDLTSTDTQYF
>TRBV6-2/TRBV6-3|.|TRBJ2-6|many
TGTGCCAGCAGTACTTCATTGGCTGGGGCCAACGTCCTGACTTTC
CASSTSLAGANVLTF
>TRBV5-6|.|TRBJ1-2|.
TGTGCCAGCAGCTTGGGCGACTCCGACTATGGCTACACCTTC
CASSLGDSDYGYTF
>TRBV20-1|.|TRBJ2-7|once
TGCAGTGCTAGCCCCGCGTTCAGCTCCCACGAGCAGTACTTC
CSASPAFSSHEQYF
>TRBV25-1|TRBD1|TRBJ2-5|.
TGTGCCAGCTCCACCGGGACAGGGCAAGAGGCCCAGTACTTC
CASSTGTGQEAQYF
>TRBV20-1|TRBD1|TRBJ2-7|.
TGCAGTGCCATCCCAGGGGGCGCGGGGAACGAGCAGTACTTC
CSAIPGGAGNEQYF
>TRBV19|TRBD2|TRBJ2-7|.
TGTGCCAGTAGTATAGCATGGACTAGCGCGGCGTACGAGCAGTACTTC
CASSIAWTSAAYEQYF
>TRBV7-2|TRBD1|TRBJ1-2|.
TGTGCCAGCAGCTTAGCGCGGGGACAGTTCTATGGCTACACCTTC
CASSLARGQFYGYTF
>TRBV6-5|TRBD1|TRBJ1-6|.
TGTGCCAGCGGACATACCCCGGGACAGCAACTTTTT
CASGHTPGQQLF
>TRBV20-1|TRBD1|TRBJ2-7|.
TGCAGTGCCAGGGATTACAGGGGGCCGAGGAACACTGAAGCTTTCAACGAGCAGTACTTC
CSARDYRGPRNTEAFNEQYF
>TRBV9|.|TRBJ2-7|.
TGTGCCAGCAGCACAAACACGGCCTACGAGCAGTACTTC
CASSTNTAYEQYF
>TRBV6-1|TRBD2|TRBJ2-3|.
TGTGCCAGCAGTAGGACTAGCGGGGGGGCACAAGATACGCAGTATTTT
CASSRTSGGAQDTQYF
>TRBV7-6|TRBD2|TRBJ2-7|.
TGTGCCAGCAGCTTATCGTCTAGCGGGAGAATTGACGAGCAGTACTTC
CASSLSSSGRIDEQYF
>TRBV7-8|.|TRBJ2-7|.
TGTGCCAGCAGCCCGCGAGGGCCTGGGACGGGCAATCAGCCCCAGCAGTACTTC
CASSPRGPGTGNQPQQYF
>TRBV20-1|TRBD1|TRBJ2-2|many
TGCAGTGCACGGAATCAGGGGGTGAACACCGGGGAGCTGTTTTTT
CSARNQGVNTGELFF
>TRBV12-3/TRBV12-4|TRBD1|TRBJ1-1|few
TGTGCCAGCAGCCGGGACAGTTGGACTGAAGCTTTCTTT
CASSRDSWTEAFF
>TRBV7-3|.|TRBJ2-1|.
TGTGCCAGCAGCTTAAGTCTAGCCCCTGAAAGCTCCTACAATGAGCAGTTCTTC
CASSLSLAPESSYNEQFF
>TRBV5-1|.|TRBJ1-6|many
TGCGCCAGCAGCTCCCAGGGGTCCTATAATTCACCCCTCCACTTT
CASSSQGSYNSPLHF
>TRBV19|.|TRBJ1-5|.
TGTGCCAGTAGTCTCCTGGACCTCAATCAGCCCCAGCATTTT
CASSLLDLNQPQHF
>TRBV14|.|TRBJ1-1|.
TGTGCCAGCAGCCCGACAGGCACTGAAGCTTTCTTT
CASSPTGTEAFF
>TRBV19|TRBD2|TRBJ2-1|.
TGTGCCAGTAGTATAGTGGCTAGCGGGAGGGCCGATGAGCAGTTCTTC
CASSIVASGRADEQFF
>TRBV6-8|.|TRBJ2-7|.
TGTGCCAGCAGTTTGGGAGGAACCTACGAGCAGTACTTC
CASSLGGTYEQYF
>TRBV10-2|TRBD1|TRBJ1-2|once
TGCGCCAGCAGCGCCGGGACAGTTAACTATGGCTACACCTTC
CASSAGTVNYGYTF
>TRBV25-1|.|TRBJ1-1|.
TGTGCCAGCAGTGCTAGGGTAGCAGGGGACACTGAAGCTTTCTTT
CASSARVAGDTEAFF
>TRBV29-1|.|TRBJ2-6|.
TGCAGCGTCGCCAGGGTACAGAGCGGGGCCAACGTCCTGACTTTC
CSVARVQSGANVLTF
>TRBV14|.|TRBJ2-6|.
TGTGCCAGCAGCCGCGCCCACTCTGGGGCCAACGTCCTGACTTTC
CASSRAHSGANVLTF
>TRBV24-1|TRBD1|TRBJ2-3|.
TGTGCCACCAGCGAGGGGGCGGGAGATACGCAGTATTTT
CATSEGAGDTQYF
>TRBV25-1|TRBD1|TRBJ2-5|many
TGTGCCAGCAGTGTAGGACAGGGGCCAGAGACCCAGTACTTC
CASSVGQGPETQYF
>TRBV5-1|TRBD2|TRBJ2-1|many
TGCGCCAGCAGCTTGGGGGACGGGAGGGTGAGGAATGAGCAGTTCTTC
CASSLGDGRVRNEQFF
>TRBV20-1|.|TRBJ1-2|many
TGCAGTGCTAGAGATCCTATTATGGATGGCTACACCTTC
CSARDPIMDGYTF
>TRBV13|.|TRBJ2-7|.
TGTGCCAGCAGCTTAGGAATGGGGGCCCCCTACGAGCAGTACTTC
CASSLGMGAPYEQYF
>TRBV2|.|TRBJ2-5|.
TGTGCCAGCAGGATAGAGGAGGAGACCCAGTACTTC
CASRIEEETQYF
>TRBV25-1|.|TRBJ1-1|many
TGTGCCAGCAGTGAAACGGGGACTGGGAACACTGAAGCTTTCTTT
CASSETGTGNTEAFF
>TRBV30|.|TRBJ1-2|.
TGTGGTTGGGACGGCGCACAATTAGGTGGCTACACCTTC
CGWDGAQLGGYTF
>TRBV6-2/TRBV6-3|.|TRBJ2-4|many
TGTGCCAGCAGCACCTTCCCCCAGGGGGGAACGGCCAAAAACATTCAGTACTTC
CASSTFPQGGTAKNIQYF